This TCR beta chain comes out of a study of blood T cell repertoires in COVID-19. The length of the CDR3 is 16 residues. V gave up 0 bases and J gave up 6 bases, with 15 bases separating them. Germline CDR1 SNHLY, CDR2 FYNNEI. Repertoires were generated with immunoSEQ multiplex PCR, while TCRdb's copy carries only in-frame clones and drops some. The sample carries about 290,000 clones, around 86% recorded once. Sequenced input: PBMCs or T cells enriched from blood (not recorded which). The TCR was taken from a woman aged 40 to 49 who had recovered from COVID-19. The rearrangement joins TRBV2 to TRBJ2-1, with a possible D match to TRBD2 (6 bases). The CDR3 loop is CASSEALQGLRNEQFF. The CDR3 nucleotides are TGTGCCAGCAGTGAAGCGCTTCAAGGACTACGCAATGAGCAGTTCTTC.